The clone carrying this TCR beta chain was seen a few times. Its antigen is undetermined. CDR3 length: 16 residues. CDR1 and CDR2 (germline): SGHNT, YENEEA. V lost 5 bases to trimming and J lost 1 base; unmatched junction nucleotides: 4. The sample belongs to a study of T cell repertoires in cytomegalovirus infection. MiXCR, run by TCRdb on the reads, gives a single entry per CDR3 protein. The sample has about 270,000 distinct CDR3 sequences, approximately 22% seen once. The rearrangement joins TRBV11-3 to TRBJ2-1; 11 bases are a match to TRBD2. Sample: cultured PBMCs, taken from culture after CMV antigen stimulation. The receptor was isolated from a human donor in good health (CMV status not recorded). Some clones in this sample may be carry-over from other donors' samples. The chain's CDR3 is CASSARLAGSYNEQFF. CDR3 nucleotides: TGTGCCAGCAGCGCCCGACTAGCGGGGTCCTACAATGAGCAGTTCTTC. The full variable domain, completed using reference TRBV11-3 and TRBJ2-1, is EAGVVQSPRYKIIEKKQPVAFWCNPISGHNTLYWYLQNLGQGPELLIRYENEEAVDDSQLPKDRFSAERLKGVDSTLKIQPAELGDSAVYLCASSARLAGSYNEQFFGPGTRLTVL.